A single sample is the source of the 27 T cell receptor beta chains below, sequenced in a study of cytomegalovirus exposure and HLA in healthy donors. In the PCR, 60 Vbeta and 13 Jbeta primers were used. The data were produced by immunoSEQ multiplex PCR, yet TCRdb's version contains in-frame clones alone and is incomplete. The data hold around 93,000 clones, with about four fifths observed a single time. Sequencing was performed on PBMCs. The receptors were gathered from a man aged 25-45 years in good health and CMV-seropositive.

The rearrangement uses TRBV10-3 and TRBJ2-5; 14 nucleotides match TRBD2. The J call may be mistaken, given a closer DNA end match to TRBJ2-7. CDR1 is ENHRY and CDR2 is SYGVKD in the germline V gene. The CDR3 totals 15 residues. The CDR3: CAISRWGLAGDEQYF. CDR3 DNA sequence: TGTGCCATCAGTCGCTGGGGACTAGCGGGAGACGAGCAGTACTTC.

The V and J genes are TRBV27 and TRBJ2-3, with TRBD1 as a possible D gene (6 bases). The length of the CDR3 is 16 residues. Germline CDR1 MNHEY, CDR2 SMNVEV (reference sequence). Trimming removed 6 bases from V and 4 bases from J, with 20 bases in between. CDR3 protein: CASRRLITGFPDTQYF. In nucleotides, the CDR3 is TGTGCCAGCAGAAGATTAATTACAGGGTTCCCAGATACGCAGTATTTT.

The chain recombines TRBV6-1 with TRBJ1-5, with 7 positions matching TRBD1. From germline, CDR1 is MNHNS and CDR2 SASEGT. CDR3 size: 15 residues. J was trimmed by 2 bases and V by 5 bases; bases with no gene match: 6. The CDR3 nucleotides read TGTGCCAGCAGTTCAGGGGGTGACGGCAATCAGCCCCAGCATTTT. It codes for CASSSGGDGNQPQHF.

The CDR3 coding sequence is TGTGCCAGCAGCCCCGGGGGAGCGGGTGACAATGAGCAGTTCTTC. Translated: CASSPGGAGDNEQFF. The gene calls are TRBV11-3 and TRBJ2-1; possibly TRBD2 for D (6 bases). Trimming left V 5 bases short and J 5 bases short, with 16 bases between. The CDR3 spans 15 residues. Germline CDR1 and CDR2: SGHNT and YENEEA.

The table lists this clone with a count of one. The V call is TRBV5-1, the J call TRBJ1-3; D might be TRBD1 (6 bases). The CDR3 loop spans 14 amino acids. Per the germline V gene, CDR1 is SGHRS and CDR2 is YFSETQ. Trimming stripped 5 bases from V and 0 bases from J, with 9 bases between. The DNA for the CDR3 is TGCGCCAGCAGGGGGGCAGACTCTGGAAACACCATATATTTT. Translated, it gives CASRGADSGNTIYF.

This clone was seen just once. V is TRBV7-2 and J is TRBJ2-2; TRBD1 agrees at 8 bases. The germline gives CDR1 SGHTA, CDR2 FQGNSA. CDR3 length: 14 residues. V shed 5 bases, J shed 4 bases, and the junction held 3 bases outside the gene matches. The CDR3 nucleotides read TGTGCCAGCAGCGCGGACAGGGTCACCGGGGAGCTGTTTTTT. Its translation: CASSADRVTGELFF.

The rearrangement uses TRBV14 and TRBJ2-1; D is possibly TRBD2 (5 bases). Trimming took off 0 bases at V and 0 bases at J, with 9 bases between the two ends. Germline V CDR1 and CDR2: SGHDN, FVKESK. This CDR3 is built from 16 residues. The CDR3 region has the DNA TGTGCCAGCAGCCAAGACTGGGGAGCCTCCTACAATGAGCAGTTCTTC. As protein: CASSQDWGASYNEQFF.

J is TRBJ1-2 and V is TRBV5-6; D possibly corresponds to TRBD1 (5 bases). Trimming took off 1 base at V and 5 bases at J, with 15 bases between the two ends. From germline, CDR1 is SGHDT and CDR2 YYEEEE. The CDR3 is 15 residues long. DNA for the CDR3: TGTGCCAGCAGCTTGAAGGGGTCTGCTATTTATGGCTACACCTTC. It encodes CASSLKGSAIYGYTF.

The chain joins TRBV5-1 to TRBJ1-1; D call uncertain. V was trimmed by 3 bases and J by 7 bases, leaving 10 bases between them. The CDR3 length is 12 residues. In germline, CDR1 is SGHRS, CDR2 YFSETQ. As DNA, the CDR3 is TGCGCCAGCAGCTGGGTCGGGGATGAAGCTTTCTTT. It encodes CASSWVGDEAFF.

The chain joins TRBV7-2 to TRBJ2-5, with 8 bases that match TRBD2. CDR3 size: 13 residues. J gave up 11 bases and V 5 bases, and 10 bases lay outside the gene matches. The germline V gene has CDR1 SGHTA and CDR2 FQGNSA. This CDR3 is CASSQGTSREQYF. The CDR3 region has the DNA TGTGCCAGCAGCCAAGGGACTAGTCGAGAGCAGTACTTC.

This chain connects TRBV18 to TRBJ2-7, with D perhaps matching TRBD1 (5 bases). CDR3 size: 15 residues. The V gene's germline CDR1 is KGHSH and CDR2 LQKENI. V lost 3 bases to trimming and J lost 0 bases, with 12 bases between them. CDR3 in amino acids: CASSPGRALSYEQYF. Written as DNA, the CDR3 is TGTGCCAGCTCACCGGGCAGGGCCCTCTCCTACGAGCAGTACTTC.

This clone was found once. The chain carries TRBV5-1 and TRBJ1-5, with 7 positions matching TRBD1. CDR1 SGHRS and CDR2 YFSETQ come from the germline V gene. CDR3 length equals 13 residues. J lost 5 bases, V lost 3 bases, and 2 bases had no gene match. The CDR3 nucleotides read TGCGCCAGCAGCTCCCAGGGGGATCAGCCCCAGCATTTT. Translating gives CASSSQGDQPQHF.

The rearrangement uses TRBV7-2 and TRBJ2-3; the D gene is possibly TRBD2 (7 bases). This CDR3 spans 16 amino acids. Trimming left V 5 bases short and J 4 bases short, with 19 bases between. From germline, CDR1 is SGHTA and CDR2 FQGNSA. In DNA form, the CDR3 reads TGTGCCAGCAGCCTACGGAAGGGGGGGGCCGCAGATACGCAGTATTTT. Its translation is CASSLRKGGAADTQYF.

The J gene is TRBJ2-1, the V gene TRBV7-2, with D possibly being TRBD2 (5 bases). CDR1 SGHTA and CDR2 FQGNSA come from the germline V gene. This CDR3 spans 14 amino acids. V gave up 1 base and J gave up 14 bases, with 18 bases separating them. This CDR3 reads CASSLVGGSPPEFF. In nucleotides, the CDR3 is TGTGCCAGCAGCTTAGTAGGAGGCAGCCCTCCTGAGTTCTTC. The variable domain in full, completed from reference TRBV7-2 and TRBJ2-1, reads GAGVSQSPSNKVTEKGKDVELRCDPISGHTALYWYRQSLGQGLEFLIYFQGNSAPDKSGLPSDRFSAERTGGSVSTLTIQRTQQEDSAVYLCASSLVGGSPPEFFGPGTRLTVL.

This clone has a single count. The chain couples TRBV7-2 to TRBJ2-7; tentative D call: TRBD2 (5 bases). Trimming pared 5 bases from V and 5 bases from J, leaving 10 bases between. The CDR3 sequence is 12 residues long. Germline assignment: CDR1 SGHTA and CDR2 FQGNSA. The CDR3 spells CASSGRRDEQYF. The CDR3 region has the DNA TGTGCCAGCAGCGGCAGGCGGGACGAGCAGTACTTC.

This clone was found once. This sequence joins TRBV5-1 and TRBJ2-2; 9 positions match TRBD2. The V and J ends lost 4 bases and 6 bases, in that order; junction bases with no gene match: 10. This CDR3 spans 16 amino acids. CDR1 is SGHRS and CDR2 is YFSETQ in the germline V gene. CDR3 region: CASSRTLAGSPGELFF. CDR3 sequence (DNA): TGCGCCAGCAGCCGGACGCTAGCGGGATCCCCCGGGGAGCTGTTTTTT.

The chain combines TRBV19 with TRBJ2-5; D remains ambiguous. This CDR3 comprises 14 residues. Germline loops: CDR1 LNHDA, CDR2 SQIVND (reference sequence). Trimming took 3 bases from V and 1 from J, leaving 9 bases between them. Here the CDR3 reads CASSMVNSQETQYF. The CDR3 DNA reads TGTGCCAGTAGTATGGTTAACAGCCAAGAGACCCAGTACTTC.

V and J are TRBV28 and TRBJ2-5; possible D gene TRBD1, 6 bases. The V and J ends lost 5 bases and 1 base respectively, with 14 bases between them. In germline, CDR1 is MDHEN, CDR2 SYDVKM. This CDR3 has 15 residues. In DNA, the CDR3 is TGTGCCAGCAGTAGGTGGGACACGTCCCAAGAGACCCAGTACTTC. This gives the protein CASSRWDTSQETQYF.

This clone was observed a few times. For the CDR3, the DNA is TGTGCCAGCGGGGGGACTAGTCCCTACGAGCAGTACTTC. Translation: CASGGTSPYEQYF. This chain connects TRBV6-6 to TRBJ2-7; 8 positions agree with TRBD2. The V gene's germline CDR1 is MNHNY and CDR2 SVGAGI (reference sequence). J gave up 2 bases and V 8 bases, and 5 bases lay outside the gene matches. There are 13 residues in the CDR3.

This chain uses TRBV5-6 with TRBJ1-5; TRBD1 might be the D (5 bases). Looked up from germline, CDR1 is SGHDT and CDR2 is YYEEEE. V lost 1 base and J lost 5, with 10 bases in between. The length of the CDR3 is 14 residues. Here the CDR3 reads CASSLSTGDQPQHF. The CDR3 DNA reads as TGTGCCAGCAGCTTGTCTACAGGAGATCAGCCCCAGCATTTT.

This chain joins TRBV7-7 and TRBJ2-2; 10 bases line up with TRBD1. The CDR3 is made up of 15 amino acids. CDR1 and CDR2 (germline): SSHAT, FNYEAQ (reference sequence). With V trimmed by 5 bases and J by 7 bases, 7 bases remained unmatched. CDR3 DNA sequence: TGTGCCAGCAGCCAGACAGGGGGCGCGGGCGGGGAGCTGTTTTTT. Its protein is CASSQTGGAGGELFF.

For this clone: The junction shows a germline mismatch at one end, possibly a read error. The chain has TRBV5-6 and TRBJ2-7; possibly TRBD2 for D (6 bases). CDR3 size: 15 residues. Per the germline V gene, CDR1 is SGHDT and CDR2 is YYEEEE. The CDR3 sequence: CASSFGLPSSCEQYF. In DNA, the CDR3 is TGTGCCAGCAGCTTTGGACTACCCAGCTCCTGCGAGCAGTACTTC. The entire variable domain, with the rest obtained from reference TRBV5-6 and TRBJ2-7, is as follows: DAGVTQSPTHLIKTRGQQVTLRCSPKSGHDTVSWYQQALGQGPQFIFQYYEEEERQRGNFPDRFSGHQFPNYSSELNVNALLLGDSALYLCASSFGLPSSCEQYFGPGTRLTVT.

The chain employs TRBV5-1 and TRBJ2-7; 9 bases are a match to TRBD1. The CDR3 runs to 15 residues. With V trimmed by 2 bases and J by 3 bases, 6 bases remained unmatched. Germline V lookup: CDR1 SGHRS, CDR2 YFSETQ. In DNA form, the CDR3 reads TGCGCCAGCAGCTTTGGGGGACAGGGAAACTACGAGCAGTACTTC. It translates to CASSFGGQGNYEQYF. Drawing the rest from reference TRBV5-1 and TRBJ2-7, the complete variable domain is KAGVTQTPRYLIKTRGQQVTLSCSPISGHRSVSWYQQTPGQGLQFLFEYFSETQRNKGNFPGRFSGRQFSNSRSEMNVSTLELGDSALYLCASSFGGQGNYEQYFGPGTRLTVT.

The J gene is TRBJ2-1, the V gene TRBV19; weak D call: TRBD2 (6 bases). V was shortened by 2 bases and J by 3 bases, with 8 bases between the two germline ends. The CDR3 loop spans 14 amino acids. Germline lookup yields CDR1 LNHDA and CDR2 SQIVND (reference sequence). CDR3 amino acids: CASSIISGYNEQFF. DNA of the CDR3: TGTGCCAGTAGTATAATTAGCGGCTACAATGAGCAGTTCTTC.

There are a few counts of this clone. The chain recombines TRBV7-2 with TRBJ1-5; a possible D gene is TRBD1 (5 bases). The CDR3 is 15 residues long. V was cut by 4 bases and J by 3 bases, with 13 bases left in between. The germline V gene encodes CDR1 SGHTA and CDR2 FQGNSA. CDR3 region: CASSSWGGVNQPQHF. The CDR3 DNA reads as TGTGCCAGCAGCTCATGGGGCGGGGTCAATCAGCCCCAGCATTTT. The whole variable domain, remainder taken from reference TRBV7-2 and TRBJ1-5, is GAGVSQSPSNKVTEKGKDVELRCDPISGHTALYWYRQSLGQGLEFLIYFQGNSAPDKSGLPSDRFSAERTGGSVSTLTIQRTQQEDSAVYLCASSSWGGVNQPQHFGDGTRLSIL.

The chain uses TRBV18 and TRBJ2-5, with 9 bases identical to TRBD2. The length of the CDR3 is 16 residues. Germline V gene sequence: CDR1 KGHSH, CDR2 LQKENI. The V and J ends lost 3 bases and 2 bases, in that order; junction bases with no gene match: 7. The CDR3 reads CASSPLTSGVQETQYF. For the CDR3, the DNA is TGTGCCAGCTCACCCCTGACTAGCGGAGTTCAAGAGACCCAGTACTTC. The whole variable domain, filled in from reference TRBV18 and TRBJ2-5, reads NAGVMQNPRHLVRRRGQEARLRCSPMKGHSHVYWYRQLPEEGLKFMVYLQKENIIDESGMPKERFSAEFPKEGPSILRIQQVVRGDSAAYFCASSPLTSGVQETQYFGPGTRLLVL.

The rearrangement uses TRBV30 and TRBJ2-1, with 12 bases fitting TRBD2. V lost 0 bases, J lost 6 bases, and 0 bases stayed unmatched. The CDR3 runs to 14 residues. Germline-derived CDR1 and CDR2 are GTSNPN and SVGIG (reference sequence). The CDR3, as DNA: TGTGCCTGGAGTGTGACTAGCGGGAGCAATGAGCAGTTCTTC. This codes for CAWSVTSGSNEQFF.